This TCR beta chain was profiled in a study of cytomegalovirus exposure and HLA in healthy donors. J lost 5 bases, V lost 5 bases, and 6 bases had no gene match. The germline V gene encodes CDR1 GTSNPN and CDR2 SVGIG (reference sequence). CDR3 size: 13 residues. As for this clone: Its antigen is unidentified.

Whole-study findings and limits: Presence/absence analyses treated sequencing depth as roughly uniform across donors. Rarity held for most TCR sequences, but there were some public TCRs that occurred in many donors. According to a later analysis, donors in an Asian-associated ancestry cluster reportedly had fewer N-insertions than the roughly 640-donor mean.

A multiplex PCR was run with 60 Vbeta primers and 13 Jbeta primers. TCRdb's table, derived via immunoSEQ multiplex PCR, lists solely in-frame clones and lacks some. The table includes approximately 150,000 clones, around 77% detected once. What was sequenced was PBMCs. The chain uses TRBV30 and TRBJ2-5; 9 bases are shared with TRBD1. The sequence derives from a woman in her 40s in good health and CMV-seronegative. This chain's CDR3 is CAWGTGPLETQYF. The CDR3 DNA reads TGTGCCTGGGGGACAGGGCCATTGGAGACCCAGTACTTC. The full variable domain, with the rest looked up from reference TRBV30 and TRBJ2-5, is SQTIHQWPATLVQPVGSPLSLECTVEGTSNPNLYWYRQAAGRGLQLLFYSVGIGQISSEVPQNLSASRPQDRQFILSSKKLLLSDSGFYLCAWGTGPLETQYFGPGTRLLVL.